This T cell receptor beta chain is from a study of blood T cell repertoires in COVID-19. Turning to the study itself: Italy, Spain and the United States were the sources of the convalescent and acute COVID-19 samples. T cells, B-cell-depleted T cells, or PBMCs provided the cDNA or gDNA that served as material.

V was clipped by 4 bases and J by 5 bases, with 16 bases between them. CDR1 is GTSNPN, CDR2 SVGIG, per germline (reference sequence). This CDR3 is built from 14 residues. Source study methods: Amplifying reference gene primers gave estimates of nucleated cell counts. Sequencing was performed with immunoSEQ multiplex PCR; in TCRdb, only in-frame clones are kept and a portion is missing. V and J calls and clone size are those listed in that table; D and trimming were worked out from the DNA. The table shows 350,000 to 450,000 clones, with 85% occurring only once. The TCR sequence derives from a woman between 18 and 30 years old with acute or convalescent COVID-19. V usage is TRBV30 and J usage is TRBJ2-3, with TRBD2 as a possible D gene (6 bases). Specimen: peripheral blood. The CDR3 protein is CAWMRLASGDTQYF. The CDR3 DNA reads TGTGCCTGGATGAGGCTAGCGAGTGGAGATACGCAGTATTTT.